The next 27 T cell receptor beta chains were all read from a single sample in a study of blood T cell repertoires in COVID-19. Measured with immunoSEQ multiplex PCR; TCRdb has only the in-frame clones, and not every one. The sample has about 140,000 clones; 88% are singletons. The source material was peripheral blood. All receptors come from a man between 65 and 80 years old with acute or convalescent COVID-19.

This clone has only one observation. The chain has TRBV19 and TRBJ2-2; no clear D gene. The V gene's germline CDR1 is LNHDA and CDR2 SQIVND (reference sequence). With 4 bases removed from V and 2 bases from J, the gap between germline ends came to 11 bases. The CDR3 extends over 15 amino acids. This chain's CDR3 is CASSRGTTNTGELFF. In nucleotides, the CDR3 is TGTGCCAGTAGTAGAGGCACTACCAACACCGGGGAGCTGTTTTTT. The full variable domain, in which reference TRBV19 and TRBJ2-2 provide the parts outside the CDR3, is DGGITQSPKYLFRKEGQNVTLSCEQNLNHDAMYWYRQDPGQGLRLIYYSQIVNDFQKGDIAEGYSVSREKKESFPLTVTSAQKNPTAFYLCASSRGTTNTGELFFGEGSRLTVL.

The CDR3 spells CASSYLARRDTEAFF. The CDR3 nucleotides are TGTGCCAGCAGTTACTTAGCGAGGCGGGACACTGAAGCTTTCTTT. The V gene is TRBV6-5, the J gene TRBJ1-1, with D hard to call. Between the trimmed V and J ends, which lost 1 base and 3 bases, there was a span of 12 bases. Germline CDR1 and CDR2: MNHEY and SVGAGI. There are 15 residues in the CDR3.

The V and J genes are TRBV5-4 and TRBJ2-1; D may be TRBD2 (5 bases). CDR1 SGHNT and CDR2 YYREEE come from the germline V gene (reference sequence). This CDR3 spans 11 amino acids. V lost 4 bases and J 10 bases, leaving 9 bases between the germline ends. The CDR3 DNA reads as TGTGCCAGCAGCGAGGGCCCGGAGCAGTTCTTC. Residues: CASSEGPEQFF.

The rearrangement joins TRBV9 to TRBJ2-2; 7 bases match TRBD2. The CDR3 has 16 amino acids. The germline CDR1 and CDR2 sequences are SGDLS and YYNGEE. Trimming at V came to 0 bases and at J to 1 base, leaving 3 bases not matched to a gene. CDR3 sequence (DNA): TGTGCCAGCAGCGTAGGTAGCGGGCGGAACACCGGGGAGCTGTTTTTT. Translation gives CASSVGSGRNTGELFF.

The rearrangement joins TRBV28 to TRBJ1-3; D may be TRBD1 (5 bases). CDR1 is MDHEN, CDR2 SYDVKM, per germline. V lost 5 bases, J lost 0 bases, and 14 bases lay in between. The CDR3 loop spans 16 amino acids. In nucleotides, the CDR3 is TGTGCCAGCAGTCTGGGACTGTTTGACTCTGGAAACACCATATATTTT. Protein: CASSLGLFDSGNTIYF.

This chain connects TRBV5-6 to TRBJ1-2; 10 bases match TRBD1. Looked up from germline, CDR1 is SGHDT and CDR2 is YYEEEE. The junction had 15 bases not matched to a gene; V was cut back by 4 bases and J by 6 bases. There are 17 residues in the CDR3. CDR3 residues: CASSPLDLRTGGHGYTF. The CDR3 DNA reads as TGTGCCAGCAGCCCCCTGGACCTGAGGACAGGGGGGCATGGCTACACCTTC.

The CDR3 DNA sequence: TGTGCCAGCAGCCCCCCCGAGTTTCAGCGGGAGGACCACGAGCAGTACTTC. This translates into CASSPPEFQREDHEQYF. This chain joins TRBV7-3 and TRBJ2-7; TRBD2 aligns across 9 bases. Trimming took 5 bases from V and 5 from J; bases not matched to a gene: 16. This CDR3 has 17 amino acids. Per germline, CDR1 SGHTA and CDR2 FQGTGA.

The V call is TRBV5-6, the J call TRBJ1-1, with D hard to call. Trimming left V 3 bases short and J 5 bases short, with 20 bases between. CDR3 length: 16 amino acids. The V gene's germline CDR1 is SGHDT and CDR2 YYEEEE. CDR3: CASSSIQLRPETEAFF. CDR3 bases: TGTGCCAGCAGCTCCATCCAATTACGACCGGAGACTGAAGCTTTCTTT.

In DNA, the CDR3 is TGCGCCAGCAGCCAAGATGGGGCGACTAGCGGGATAGGAGGCAAAAACATTCAGTACTTC. This gives the protein CASSQDGATSGIGGKNIQYF. This chain connects TRBV4-1 to TRBJ2-4; TRBD2 matches at 11 bases. The J segment lost 3 bases and the V segment lost 0 bases, leaving 13 bases of the junction unmatched. The germline V gene has CDR1 MGHRA and CDR2 YSYEKL. There are 20 residues in the CDR3.

The J gene is TRBJ1-6, the V gene TRBV18; 9 positions agree with TRBD1. The trim removed 3 bases at V and 9 bases at J, leaving 9 bases unmatched. This CDR3 contains 16 residues. Germline V gene lookup returns CDR1 KGHSH and CDR2 LQKENI. The CDR3 nucleotides are TGTGCCAGCTCACCCCAGGGACAGGGAGGTTTTTCACCCCTCCACTTT. It codes for CASSPQGQGGFSPLHF.

The sample holds a few counts of this clone. The chain combines TRBV7-2 with TRBJ2-1; D possibly corresponds to TRBD1 (6 bases). Trimming took 0 bases from V and 3 from J, leaving 12 bases between them. The germline V gene has CDR1 SGHTA and CDR2 FQGNSA. The length of the CDR3 is 16 residues. The CDR3 bases are TGTGCCAGCAGCTTAGCGGCATTAGGGGGCTACAATGAGCAGTTCTTC. Translated: CASSLAALGGYNEQFF.

This sequence joins TRBV9 and TRBJ2-1; 9 nucleotides agree with TRBD2. J was trimmed by 4 bases and V by 0 bases; bases with no gene match: 5. Germline CDR1 SGDLS, CDR2 YYNGEE. CDR3 length: 16 residues. CDR3 sequence: CASSVGWTSAYNEQFF. CDR3 bases: TGTGCCAGCAGCGTAGGATGGACTAGCGCTTACAATGAGCAGTTCTTC.

This clone appeared a single time. This chain links TRBV2 with TRBJ2-3, with 8 bases fitting TRBD1. There are 14 residues in the CDR3. V lost 3 bases, J lost 6 bases, and 5 bases stayed unmatched. The germline V gene has CDR1 SNHLY and CDR2 FYNNEI. The CDR3 coding sequence is TGTGCCAGCAGTGAGCAGGGGGCCTTGGATACGCAGTATTTT. Its translation: CASSEQGALDTQYF.

The V and J genes are TRBV28 and TRBJ1-4, with TRBD1 as a possible D gene (6 bases). The CDR3 contains 15 residues. The V end was cut by 5 bases, the J end by 6 bases, with 16 bases between. Germline V CDR1 and CDR2: MDHEN, SYDVKM. As DNA, the CDR3 is TGTGCCAGCAGTCCCGCCAAGGGGGGGTATGAAAAACTGTTTTTT. It encodes CASSPAKGGYEKLFF.

The V call is TRBV19, the J call TRBJ1-2; the match to TRBD1 covers 7 bases. Unmatched junction bases numbered 11, after V lost 7 bases and J lost 3 bases. This CDR3 spans 15 amino acids. Germline V gene data show CDR1 as LNHDA and CDR2 as SQIVND (reference sequence). This chain's CDR3 is CASKSTGDGYYGYTF. CDR3 sequence (DNA): TGTGCCAGTAAATCTACAGGGGACGGATACTATGGCTACACCTTC.

The chain is built from TRBV19 and TRBJ1-5, with TRBD1 identical over 8 bases. The CDR3 consists of 16 residues. The V gene's germline CDR1 is LNHDA and CDR2 SQIVND (reference sequence). The trim removed 9 bases at V and 1 base at J, leaving 11 bases unmatched. The CDR3, as DNA: TGTGCCAGCACTGACAGGGGAGGGAAAAGCAATCAGCCCCAGCATTTT. It codes for CASTDRGGKSNQPQHF.

This chain links TRBV7-2 with TRBJ2-3; D remains unclear. V was cut by 6 bases and J by 2 bases, with 6 bases left in between. The CDR3 runs to 12 residues. Germline V gene sequence: CDR1 SGHTA, CDR2 FQGNSA. The CDR3: CASSYYTDTQYF. The CDR3 nucleotides read TGTGCCAGCAGTTACTACACAGATACGCAGTATTTT.

V gene TRBV3-1 (or the pseudogene TRBV3-2) combines with J gene TRBJ1-6, with TRBD1 identical over 7 bases. Germline loops: CDR1 LGHDT, CDR2 YNNKEL (reference sequence). The CDR3 consists of 14 residues. Unmatched junction bases numbered 11, after V lost 8 bases and J lost 10 bases. Here the CDR3 reads CASGDTGARSPLHF. The CDR3 nucleotides read TGTGCCAGCGGGGATACAGGGGCCCGCTCACCCCTCCACTTT.

J is TRBJ2-5 and V is TRBV5-1; tentative D call: TRBD2 (6 bases). Germline V gene sequence: CDR1 SGHRS, CDR2 YFSETQ. This CDR3 region has 16 residues. V was clipped by 4 bases and J by 3 bases, with 19 bases between them. CDR3 nucleotides: TGCGCCAGCAGCGCCGATGGAGGGACTGTGAAAGAGACCCAGTACTTC. Its translation: CASSADGGTVKETQYF.

This clone was detected once. CDR3 sequence (DNA): TGTGCCAGCAGCCGGTCCCGGGACAGGGTAGGTCCCTACGAGCAGTACTTC. The encoded protein is CASSRSRDRVGPYEQYF. The chain employs TRBV5-4 and TRBJ2-7; 9 nucleotides agree with TRBD1. J was trimmed by 2 bases and V by 4 bases; bases with no gene match: 13. From germline, CDR1 is SGHNT and CDR2 YYREEE (reference sequence). This CDR3 has 17 residues.

V usage is TRBV2 and J usage is TRBJ1-4; D is ambiguous. This CDR3 region has 15 residues. The germline CDR1 and CDR2 sequences are SNHLY and FYNNEI. V dropped 1 base and J dropped 6 bases, with 12 bases sitting between them. The CDR3 DNA follows: TGTGCCAGCAGTGAAGGGGCAGTTACGTATGAAAAACTGTTTTTT. Its protein product is CASSEGAVTYEKLFF.

This clone is a singleton in its sample. V is TRBV5-1 and J is TRBJ2-7, with TRBD2 identical over 8 bases. CDR1 is SGHRS and CDR2 is YFSETQ in the germline V gene. J was trimmed by 2 bases and V by 2 bases; bases with no gene match: 6. CDR3 length equals 15 residues. CDR3 sequence reads: CASSFLAGQTYEQYF. CDR3 coding DNA: TGCGCCAGCAGCTTCCTAGCGGGTCAAACCTACGAGCAGTACTTC.

This sequence joins TRBV2 and TRBJ2-7, with D possibly being TRBD1 (6 bases). This CDR3 comprises 13 residues. Trimming left V 5 bases short and J 2 bases short, with 10 bases between. Per the germline V gene, CDR1 is SNHLY and CDR2 is FYNNEI. The CDR3 loop is CASSRDTTYEQYF. The CDR3, as DNA: TGTGCCAGCAGTCGGGACACTACCTACGAGCAGTACTTC.

The V gene is TRBV2, the J gene TRBJ1-5; possibly TRBD1 for D (6 bases). V was shortened by 6 bases and J by 1 base, with 16 bases between the two germline ends. The CDR3 is made up of 16 amino acids. From germline, CDR1 is SNHLY and CDR2 FYNNEI. CDR3 in DNA: TGTGCCAGCAGGAGGGATGCTGGACAGAGCAATCAGCCCCAGCATTTT. It encodes CASRRDAGQSNQPQHF. The full variable domain, its missing parts supplied by reference TRBV2 and TRBJ1-5, is EPEVTQTPSHQVTQMGQEVILRCVPISNHLYFYWYRQILGQKVEFLVSFYNNEISEKSEIFDDQFSVERPDGSNFTLKIRSTKLEDSAMYFCASRRDAGQSNQPQHFGDGTRLSIL.

CDR3 bases: TGTGCCAGCAGGCGGACTCCCTATGGCTACACCTTC. It specifies CASRRTPYGYTF. The V gene is TRBV2, the J gene TRBJ1-2; D gene uncertain. The CDR3 is 12 amino acids. V was cut by 6 bases and J by 4 bases, with 9 bases left in between. CDR1 and CDR2 from the germline V gene are SNHLY and FYNNEI. Variable domain in full (rest from reference TRBV2 and TRBJ1-2): EPEVTQTPSHQVTQMGQEVILRCVPISNHLYFYWYRQILGQKVEFLVSFYNNEISEKSEIFDDQFSVERPDGSNFTLKIRSTKLEDSAMYFCASRRTPYGYTFGSGTRLTVV.

The chain is built from TRBV28 and TRBJ1-5; unclear D gene. This CDR3 contains 11 residues. Germline loops: CDR1 MDHEN, CDR2 SYDVKM. The V end was cut by 4 bases, the J end by 6 bases, with 4 bases between. The CDR3 bases are TGTGCCAGCAGTTACTTTCAGCCCCAGCATTTT. This codes for CASSYFQPQHF.

This sequence joins TRBV15 and TRBJ1-3; perhaps TRBD1 as D (5 bases). CDR3 size: 14 residues. V gave up 3 bases and J gave up 1 base, with 7 bases separating them. The germline V gene has CDR1 LNHNV and CDR2 YYDKDF (reference sequence). The DNA for the CDR3 is TGTGCCACCAGCAGGACAGTGTCTGGAAACACCATATATTTT. As protein: CATSRTVSGNTIYF.